These T cell receptor beta chains were read from a single sample in a study of T and B cells in COVID-19 patients. TCRdb re-derived calls from the multiplex PCR reads in MiXCR, one entry per CDR3 protein. Altogether 5,000 to 5,500 distinct CDR3 sequences are present, roughly a fifth being singletons, with the ten largest covering about 3.3%. Source material: blood. These receptors all come from a human donor with active COVID-19. The CDR3 runs from the conserved cysteine through the conserved F or W. The D gene is left open where the match is weak. The size field is filled for only some rows; it gives once, few, many or a size class.

>TRBD2|TRBJ2-1|TRBV20-1|NA
TGCAGCTTTGTACCGGGACTAGTTCATAATGAGCAGTTCTTC
CSFVPGLVHNEQFF
>NA|TRBJ1-6|TRBV5-4|few
TGTGCCAGCTACAGGGAGACTTATTCACCCCTCCACTTT
CASYRETYSPLHF
>TRBD1|TRBJ1-2|TRBV13|medium-sized
TGTGCCAGCAGCGGACAGGGTTGGGGAGGCTACACCTTC
CASSGQGWGGYTF
>TRBD1|TRBJ2-5|TRBV4-3|few
TGCGCCAGCAGCCACCCGGGACAGGACCGGTACCAAGAGACCCAGTACTTC
CASSHPGQDRYQETQYF
>NA|TRBJ2-7|TRBV7-2|few
TGTGCCAGCAGCTTAGGGGGACGCCGCTCCTACGAGCAGTACTTC
CASSLGGRRSYEQYF
>NA|TRBJ1-1|TRBV7-9|NA
TGTGCCAGCAGCTTACAGGCGAACACTGAAGCTTTCTTT
CASSLQANTEAFF
>NA|TRBJ1-5|TRBV30|NA
TGTGCCTGGAGTTCAAGGGGGAATCAGCCCCAGCATTTT
CAWSSRGNQPQHF
>TRBD1|TRBJ2-3|TRBV12-3/TRBV12-4|medium-sized
TGTGCCAGCAGTCCGACAGGGGGCATTGTTGCTACGCAGTATTTT
CASSPTGGIVATQYF
>TRBD2|TRBJ2-5|TRBV6-5|medium-sized
TGTGCCAGCAGTTACGGGACTAGCGTGGGGCAAGAGACCCAGTACTTC
CASSYGTSVGQETQYF
>NA|TRBJ2-2|TRBV19|large
TGTGCCAGTAGTATGGTGGGGGGACTGAACACCGGGGAGCTGTTTTTT
CASSMVGGLNTGELFF
>TRBD2|TRBJ2-7|TRBV2|NA
TGTGCCAGCAGTGTAGCGACTAGCGGGAGTTACGAGCAGTACTTC
CASSVATSGSYEQYF
>TRBD2|TRBJ2-7|TRBV19|medium-sized
TGTGCCAGTAGTATTCTAGCGGGAGCCCTTTACGAGCAGTACTTC
CASSILAGALYEQYF
>TRBD2|TRBJ2-5|TRBV6-6|medium-sized
TGTGCCAGCACCCTATTGGGGGGGGGGACCCAGTACTTC
CASTLLGGGTQYF
>NA|TRBJ2-5|TRBV19|medium-sized
TGTGCCAGTAGTATATCGAGCGGGACACAAGAGACCCAGTACTTC
CASSISSGTQETQYF
>TRBD1|TRBJ1-3|TRBV6-6|medium-sized
TGTGCCAGCAGTTACCCTACGACAGGGAGTCCCGGAAACACCATATATTTT
CASSYPTTGSPGNTIYF
>TRBD2|TRBJ2-7|TRBV6-6|medium-sized
TGTGCCAGCAGTAAAACTAGCGGAGAACAATACGAGCAGTACTTC
CASSKTSGEQYEQYF
>TRBD1|TRBJ2-1|TRBV29-1|large
TGCAGCGTTGAATGCCGGGACAGAGCCTACAATGAGCAGTTCTTC
CSVECRDRAYNEQFF
>TRBD2|TRBJ2-7|TRBV11-1|NA
TGTGCCAGCAGTCCTGGACTAGCGGGGGGTAACGAGCAGTACTTC
CASSPGLAGGNEQYF
>TRBD2|TRBJ2-1|TRBV6-5|medium-sized
TGTGCCAGCAGGGATACTAGCGGGGGCCTCAATGAGCAGTTCTTC
CASRDTSGGLNEQFF
>TRBD1|TRBJ1-5|TRBV20-1|NA
TGCAGTGCCATCAAGGACAGGGGAGGCAATCAGCCCCAGCATTTT
CSAIKDRGGNQPQHF
>TRBD1|TRBJ1-1|TRBV6-6|NA
TGTGCCAGCCTCGATACTCCAGGGGGCGCCAGGACTGAAGCTTTCTTT
CASLDTPGGARTEAFF
>TRBD2|TRBJ2-5|TRBV20-1|NA
TGCAGTGCTAGTGAGAGCGGGAGGGACATGTACCAAGAGACCCAGTACTTC
CSASESGRDMYQETQYF
>TRBD1|TRBJ1-1|TRBV28|NA
TGTGCCAGCAGTTCCGGCTGGGACAGGGGGACTGAAGCTTTCTTT
CASSSGWDRGTEAFF
>NA|TRBJ1-1|TRBV11-2|once
TGTGCCAGCAGCTTCGAGGGGAGAAACACTGAAGCTTTCTTT
CASSFEGRNTEAFF
>NA|TRBJ1-1|TRBV6-2/TRBV6-3|few
TGTGCCAGCAGTTACTCGGGGGCCGCGGGGTTCACTGAAGCTTTCTTT
CASSYSGAAGFTEAFF
>NA|TRBJ2-3|TRBV7-6|medium-sized
TGTGCCAGCAGCCCTCAGCGGAGCACAGATACGCAGTATTTT
CASSPQRSTDTQYF
>NA|TRBJ2-3|TRBV24-1|NA
TGTGCCACCAGTAACGACGGGAGATGGGCAGATACGCAGTATTTT
CATSNDGRWADTQYF
>TRBD2|TRBJ2-1|TRBV6-5|medium-sized
TGTGCCAGCAGTTACGAGCGGGAGGGCCACGAGCAGTTCTTC
CASSYEREGHEQFF